What follows are 15 T cell receptor beta chains derived from one specimen sequenced in a study of control samples from healthy donors and cancer patients. Using immunoSEQ multiplex PCR, the repertoire was profiled, and TCRdb retains in-frame clones only, with some absent. This repertoire shows about 65,000 clones, 90% found once; its top ten account for more than 0.95%. The material sequenced was PBMCs. The receptors derive from a woman in her fifties or sixties with colorectal cancer.

The J gene is TRBJ2-7, the V gene TRBV12-3 or TRBV12-4; TRBD2 aligns across 8 bases. Losses at the gene ends were 6 bases for V and 6 bases for J; bases not matched to a gene: 7. The CDR3 length is 13 residues. The CDR3 region has the DNA TGTGCCAGCAGCCGGGAGCGGGAGATCGAGCAGTACTTC. Translated: CASSREREIEQYF.

J is TRBJ2-7 and V is TRBV25-1, with 9 nucleotides matching TRBD2. CDR3 length equals 14 residues. Germline V CDR1 and CDR2: MGHDK, SYGVNS. The J segment lost 1 base and the V segment lost 5 bases, leaving 3 bases of the junction unmatched. The CDR3 DNA reads TGTGCCAGCAGTAGGGCGGGAGGGTCCTACGAGCAGTACTTC. It translates to CASSRAGGSYEQYF.

The chain has TRBV5-1 and TRBJ2-5; 9 bases are a match to TRBD2. Germline V lookup: CDR1 SGHRS, CDR2 YFSETQ. The length of the CDR3 is 15 residues. Trimming removed 1 base from V and 1 base from J; junction bases left unmatched: 2. CDR3 DNA sequence: TGCGCCAGCAGCTTGCTAGCGGGGCCCCAAGAGACCCAGTACTTC. Translating it yields CASSLLAGPQETQYF.

The V call is TRBV19, the J call TRBJ2-1; perhaps TRBD2 as D (6 bases). Germline lookup yields CDR1 LNHDA and CDR2 SQIVND (reference sequence). This CDR3 contains 14 residues. The V end was cut by 5 bases, the J end by 3 bases, with 11 bases between. The CDR3 nucleotides read TGTGCCAGTAGTCTGCGGGGCGACTACAATGAGCAGTTCTTC. Its protein is CASSLRGDYNEQFF. Full variable domain (outside the CDR3, taken from reference TRBV19 and TRBJ2-1): DGGITQSPKYLFRKEGQNVTLSCEQNLNHDAMYWYRQDPGQGLRLIYYSQIVNDFQKGDIAEGYSVSREKKESFPLTVTSAQKNPTAFYLCASSLRGDYNEQFFGPGTRLTVL.

Only a few counts were recorded for this clone. Additional DNA sequences in this sample encode the identical CDR3. The J gene is TRBJ2-1, the V gene TRBV7-3; maybe TRBD2 (6 bases). Germline CDR1 SGHTA, CDR2 FQGTGA. The CDR3 runs 14 residues. Trimming cost V 4 bases and J 7 bases, with 14 bases left between them. CDR3 in amino acids: CASSSSGGANEQFF. The CDR3, as DNA: TGTGCCAGCAGCTCGTCTGGCGGGGCTAATGAGCAGTTCTTC. Drawing the rest from reference TRBV7-3 and TRBJ2-1, the complete variable domain is GAGVSQTPSNKVTEKGKYVELRCDPISGHTALYWYRQSLGQGPEFLIYFQGTGAADDSGLPNDRFFAVRPEGSVSTLKIQRTERGDSAVYLCASSSSGGANEQFFGPGTRLTVL.

The J gene is TRBJ2-7, the V gene TRBV11-2, with D unresolved. Deletions cut 0 bases from V and 2 bases from J, with 8 bases between. There are 14 residues in the CDR3. Germline lookup yields CDR1 SGHAT and CDR2 FQNNGV. CDR3 sequence reads: CASSLDGPTYEQYF. In DNA form, the CDR3 reads TGTGCCAGCAGCTTAGACGGACCTACCTACGAGCAGTACTTC.

This clone came up once. This chain links TRBV6-1 with TRBJ2-2; D remains unclear. This CDR3 has 13 residues. Trimming left V 1 base short and J 4 bases short, with 4 bases between. Per the germline V gene, CDR1 is MNHNS and CDR2 is SASEGT. CDR3 sequence: CASSEGPTGELFF. The CDR3 nucleotides read TGTGCCAGCAGTGAAGGGCCCACCGGGGAGCTGTTTTTT.

The J gene is TRBJ2-1, the V gene TRBV11-2; D not resolved. The germline V gene encodes CDR1 SGHAT and CDR2 FQNNGV. Trimming removed 3 bases at V and 7 bases at J, with 16 bases between. This CDR3 has 15 residues. The CDR3 DNA follows: TGTGCCAGCAGCTTCGTGGTGGAACTGGGGAATGAGCAGTTCTTC. Its translation: CASSFVVELGNEQFF.

CDR3 nucleotides: TGCGCCAGCAGCTTGGTGGACAGGGGGGACGAGCAGTACTTC. It translates to CASSLVDRGDEQYF. The chain has TRBV5-1 and TRBJ2-7; TRBD1 aligns across 10 bases. The CDR3 loop spans 14 amino acids. In germline, CDR1 is SGHRS, CDR2 YFSETQ. V gave up 0 bases and J gave up 5 bases; unmatched junction bases: 2.

The V gene is TRBV11-2, the J gene TRBJ1-1; D is undetermined. V shed 10 bases and J shed 2 bases, with 17 bases lying between them. Germline lookup yields CDR1 SGHAT and CDR2 FQNNGV. The CDR3 runs 14 residues. Here the CDR3 DNA reads TGTGCCACCAACCCAGCAATAACTAACACTGAAGCTTTCTTT. Translating gives CATNPAITNTEAFF.

The V call is TRBV24-1, the J call TRBJ1-1; tentatively, D is TRBD1 (5 bases). There are 15 residues in the CDR3. Germline lookup yields CDR1 KGHDR and CDR2 SFDVKD. Trimming removed 3 bases from V and 7 bases from J, with 17 bases in between. The CDR3 DNA sequence: TGTGCCACCAGTGATCCCCGGGGGGGGGTTGGTGAAGCTTTCTTT. Its translation: CATSDPRGGVGEAFF.

CDR3 protein: CASRRLGPQFF. CDR3 DNA sequence: TGTGCCAGCAGGCGACTAGGTCCTCAGTTCTTC. V usage is TRBV11-1 and J usage is TRBJ2-1; D might be TRBD2 (6 bases). Trimming removed 6 bases from V and 13 bases from J, with 13 bases in between. Germline-derived CDR1 and CDR2 are SGHAT and FQDESV (reference sequence). CDR3 length equals 11 residues.

The chain recombines TRBV9 with TRBJ1-5, with unresolved D. V lost 0 bases, J lost 2 bases, and 9 bases lay in between. Germline CDR1 SGDLS, CDR2 YYNGEE. The CDR3 is 15 residues long. The CDR3: CASSVGVDGNQPQHF. CDR3 in DNA: TGTGCCAGCAGCGTAGGGGTTGATGGCAATCAGCCCCAGCATTTT.

Only a few counts were recorded for this clone. The chain recombines TRBV7-9 with TRBJ2-5; D is possibly TRBD1 (8 bases). This CDR3 comprises 14 residues. The germline V and J ends were trimmed by 11 bases and 1 base, with 17 bases remaining between them. The germline V gene has CDR1 SEHNR and CDR2 FQNEAQ (reference sequence). CDR3 sequence (DNA): TGTGCCGGGGGGGACAGGATATTCCAAGAGACCCAGTACTTC. It translates to CAGGDRIFQETQYF.

The V and J genes are TRBV11-2 and TRBJ2-7; a possible D gene is TRBD2 (6 bases). This CDR3 is 18 amino acids long. The V end was cut by 5 bases, the J end by 1 base, with 24 bases between. In germline, CDR1 is SGHAT, CDR2 FQNNGV. CDR3 bases: TGTGCCAGCAGCCTTCTCCCCACCGTAAGGGCGGGGTCCTACGAGCAGTACTTC. Encoded protein: CASSLLPTVRAGSYEQYF.